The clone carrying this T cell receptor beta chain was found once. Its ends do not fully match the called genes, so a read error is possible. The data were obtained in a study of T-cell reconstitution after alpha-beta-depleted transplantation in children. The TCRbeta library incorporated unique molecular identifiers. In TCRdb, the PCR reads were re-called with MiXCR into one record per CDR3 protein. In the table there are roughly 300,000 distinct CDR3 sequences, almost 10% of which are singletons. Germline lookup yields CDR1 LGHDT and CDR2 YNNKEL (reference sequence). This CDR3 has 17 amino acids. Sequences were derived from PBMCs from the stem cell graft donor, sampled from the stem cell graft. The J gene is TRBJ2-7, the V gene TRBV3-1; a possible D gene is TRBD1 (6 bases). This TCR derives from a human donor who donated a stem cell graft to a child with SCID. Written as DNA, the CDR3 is TGTACCAGCAGTCCCAATCGTGGGGGCCCAGGCGGCTACGAGCAGTACTTC. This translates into CTSSPNRGGPGGYEQYF.